This T cell receptor beta chain was found in a study of blood T cell repertoires in COVID-19 (dated by TCRdb to 2020 to 2021). With regard to the full study: Collaborator samples came from the United States, Italy and Spain and covered acute and convalescent phases of COVID-19. Sample metadata almost always included a de-identified subject ID, COVID-19 status, age in years and sex. Where available, HLA class I and class II types were taken from metadata supplied by the sample provider and were not determined by assay-based typing. A freely available public database, intended as a resource for researchers studying the immune response to SARS-CoV-2, is where the repertoires were released. Samples were obtained from the ongoing ImmuneRACE study (first 160 participants) and from about 1,300 subjects provided by 6 global collaborators. Deeply sampled blood TCRbeta repertoires from subjects exposed to, actively infected with, or recovered from COVID-19 were included in the dataset. The material from the prospective study consisted of cDNA or gDNA derived from T cells, B-cell-depleted T cells, or PBMCs.

Its CDR3 holds 15 amino acids, cysteine through phenylalanine. The DNA shown is the 45-base CDR3, in frame from base 1. V loses 5 bases at its end and J loses 4 bases; junction bases beyond the gene matches: 9. CDR1 and CDR2 were assigned from the germline V gene as SGHVS and FNYEAQ. Enrolling through a virtual design, the prospective study's participants ranged in age from roughly 18 to 100 years and lived across roughly 24 United States geographic areas. To assign participants to cohorts, the prospective study relied on clinical history that participants themselves reported in a screening survey and a study questionnaire. For ImmuneRACE Cohort 3, a participant was defined as recovered based on two consecutive negative NP/OP PCR tests, clearance by a healthcare professional, or resolution of symptoms. Mobile phlebotomists in the prospective study collected whole blood, serum and a nasopharyngeal or oropharyngeal swab from every participant. Over a roughly 2-month period, participants in the prospective study had the option of providing additional blood draws and questionnaires. Prospective study blood samples were shipped either frozen or at room temperature before DNA extraction.

TCRbeta CDR3 regions were amplified from genomic DNA using the immunoSEQ Assay, a bias-controlled multiplex PCR. The paper's data handling went like this. The number of nucleated cells in each sample was estimated by amplification of reference gene primers within the assay. To quantify the absolute abundance of each unique TCRbeta CDR3 rearrangement, sequence reads were collapsed and filtered. For each sample, productive Simpson clonality was calculated as the square root of Simpson's diversity index across productive rearrangements. This is the immuneACCESS table as TCRdb keeps it, with only in-frame sequences that have V and J called. A part of the clones is gone; compared with another copy, unresolved V genes explain less than half, and the rest is unexplained. That table furnishes V, J and clone size, whereas the DNA furnished D and trimming. The sample table records about 290,000 clones; 89% of these occur just once. The ten largest clones add up to less than 2% of the sample.

The paper's findings and limits, for the study overall: Clinical and demographic metadata were provided uncurated, with the amount varying by source and participant.

With regard to this clone: Which antigen it targets is not known. Qualities for individual bases were not recorded, and no much larger clone is one base off.

Specimen: PBMCs or T cells enriched from blood (not recorded which). This TCR came from a middle-aged woman who had recovered from COVID-19. The chain couples TRBV7-6 to TRBJ2-7, with 9 bases aligning to TRBD1. The CDR3 region: CASSRGTGKGYEQYF. The DNA sequence is as follows: TGTGCCAGCAGCCGAGGGACAGGGAAAGGGTACGAGCAGTACTTC.